This T cell receptor (beta chain) comes out of a study of blood T cell repertoires in COVID-19. Study context: Italy, Spain and the United States were the sources of the convalescent and acute COVID-19 samples. The analysed material was cDNA or gDNA that came from T cells, B-cell-depleted T cells, or PBMCs.

This clone was seen more than once but under ten times. J gave up 4 bases and V 1 base, and 10 bases lay outside the gene matches. CDR3 size: 17 residues. In germline, CDR1 is SGHTA, CDR2 FQGTGA. Original handling: Cell counts per sample came from amplifying reference gene primers. Libraries were prepared by immunoSEQ multiplex PCR; TCRdb keeps only in-frame clonotypes and omits some of them. The D gene and trimming were derived from the DNA, and the V and J assignments and clone size from that table. This sample yields more than 200,000 clones, of which around 80% are seen a single time; 4.2% belongs to the top ten.

This receptor was taken from a man aged 55 to 69 with acute or convalescent COVID-19. Sequencing input: peripheral blood. V gene TRBV7-3 combines with J gene TRBJ2-7; 10 bases fit TRBD2. The CDR3 is CASSLNPPASGRYEQYF. CDR3 nucleotide sequence: TGTGCCAGCAGCTTAAACCCCCCGGCTAGCGGGAGATACGAGCAGTACTTC.